Presented here are 10 T cell receptor beta chains from one specimen sequenced in a study of cytomegalovirus exposure and HLA in healthy donors. The PCR employed 60 Vbeta primers together with 13 Jbeta primers. The method was immunoSEQ multiplex PCR; TCRdb's version includes in-frame clones alone and lacks a portion of them. Of around 140,000 clones in the sample, roughly 71% were seen once. Sequencing was performed on PBMCs. These receptors came from a middle-aged woman in good health and CMV-seronegative.

The chain links TRBV11-2 to TRBJ1-4; tentative D call: TRBD1 (6 bases). The CDR3 extends over 15 amino acids. V lost 6 bases, J lost 6 bases, and 17 bases lay in between. Germline CDR1 and CDR2: SGHAT and FQNNGV. CDR3 DNA sequence: TGTGCCAGCAGTCTCAACCGGGACATATATGAAAAACTGTTTTTT. Translating gives CASSLNRDIYEKLFF.

The rearrangement uses TRBV18 and TRBJ1-5; D may be TRBD1 (6 bases). Germline V gene data show CDR1 as KGHSH and CDR2 as LQKENI. The CDR3 has 18 amino acids. Between the trimmed V and J ends, which lost 4 bases and 1 base, there was a span of 20 bases. DNA for the CDR3: TGTGCCAGCTCACTGACCGGGACACTTCAGCTCAGCAATCAGCCCCAGCATTTT. Translating gives CASSLTGTLQLSNQPQHF.

This rearrangement joins TRBV5-1 to TRBJ1-4; D is possibly TRBD1 (6 bases). CDR1 is SGHRS, CDR2 YFSETQ, per germline. CDR3 length equals 14 residues. V dropped 0 bases and J dropped 8 bases, with 11 bases sitting between them. The CDR3 DNA follows: TGCGCCAGCAGCTTGGGGCAGGGGTTAGAAAAACTGTTTTTT. Amino acid sequence: CASSLGQGLEKLFF.

The chain uses TRBV13 and TRBJ1-6; 10 bases match TRBD1. CDR3 length equals 16 residues. V trimming: 6 bases; J trimming: 7 bases; junction bases outside the gene matches: 9. CDR1 is PRHDT and CDR2 is FYEKMQ in the germline V gene (reference sequence). CDR3 sequence: CASRRQGAAWNSPLHF. The CDR3 DNA sequence: TGTGCCAGCAGACGACAGGGGGCGGCGTGGAATTCACCCCTCCACTTT.

This clone was recorded once. This chain connects TRBV5-4 to TRBJ2-5, with TRBD1 matching over 7 bases. This CDR3 comprises 15 residues. Germline-derived CDR1 and CDR2 are SGHNT and YYREEE (reference sequence). V trimming: 0 bases; J trimming: 5 bases; junction bases outside the gene matches: 7. This CDR3 is CASSLVRGQLETQYF. CDR3 DNA: TGTGCCAGCAGCTTGGTGAGGGGGCAGTTGGAGACCCAGTACTTC.

The rearrangement joins TRBV6-5 to TRBJ2-7; D is uncertain. The germline V gene encodes CDR1 MNHEY and CDR2 SVGAGI. Between the trimmed V and J ends, which lost 0 bases and 5 bases, there was a span of 11 bases. The CDR3 contains 14 residues. The CDR3 loop reads CASSYSVETHEQYF. CDR3 coding DNA: TGTGCCAGCAGTTACTCCGTGGAGACCCACGAGCAGTACTTC.

In DNA form, the CDR3 reads TGTGCCAGCGGACAGGCGGTTTACACCGGGGAGCTGTTTTTT. Translating gives CASGQAVYTGELFF. This sequence joins TRBV5-6 and TRBJ2-2, with 7 bases lining up with TRBD1. The CDR3 covers 14 residues. Germline CDR1 SGHDT, CDR2 YYEEEE. J gave up 3 bases and V 7 bases, and 6 bases lay outside the gene matches.

The chain joins TRBV7-2 to TRBJ2-2; 10 nucleotides match TRBD1. This CDR3 is 17 amino acids long. The germline CDR1 and CDR2 sequences are SGHTA and FQGNSA. Trimming removed 4 bases from V and 5 bases from J; junction bases left unmatched: 10. The chain's CDR3 is CASSSPGQGLRTGELFF. The CDR3 nucleotides read TGTGCCAGCAGCTCGCCGGGACAGGGGTTAAGGACCGGGGAGCTGTTTTTT.

V gene TRBV4-1 combines with J gene TRBJ2-1; 8 nucleotides align to TRBD2. CDR3 size: 15 residues. Germline V lookup: CDR1 MGHRA, CDR2 YSYEKL. The trim removed 1 base at V and 6 bases at J, leaving 5 bases unmatched. CDR3 protein: CASSQARRGGNEQFF. The DNA of the CDR3 is TGCGCCAGCAGCCAAGCTCGTCGGGGGGGCAATGAGCAGTTCTTC.

This rearrangement joins TRBV5-4 to TRBJ2-5, with TRBD2 as a possible D gene (6 bases). V lost 4 bases, J lost 5 bases, and 15 bases lay in between. This CDR3 comprises 14 residues. Germline assignment: CDR1 SGHNT and CDR2 YYREEE (reference sequence). This chain's CDR3 is CASSPGEVPETQYF. The CDR3 DNA follows: TGTGCCAGCAGCCCGGGAGAAGTACCCGAGACCCAGTACTTC.